The 10 T cell receptor beta chains reported below all come from one sample, sequenced in a study of memory CD4+ T cells and cytomegalovirus serostatus. Sequencing used immunoSEQ multiplex PCR; TCRdb keeps in-frame clones, though not all of them. This sample has some 45,000 clones, with around 76% found just once. Single viable CD3+CD4+CD8-CD45RO+ cells were sorted as the memory CD4+ T cells. What was sequenced was memory CD4+ T cells from blood. Source of these receptors: an adult in good health and CMV-seropositive.

For the CDR3, the DNA is TGTGCCAGCAGCCCCACGGGGGGCGAGGTCTATGGCTACACCTTC. This sequence encodes CASSPTGGEVYGYTF. The V and J genes are TRBV7-9 and TRBJ1-2; D may be TRBD1 (6 bases). Germline-derived CDR1 and CDR2 are SEHNR and FQNEAQ (reference sequence). CDR3 length: 15 amino acids. Trimming removed 5 bases from V and 4 bases from J, with 17 bases in between.

The genes are TRBV2 and TRBJ2-3; 8 positions agree with TRBD2. The CDR3 is 14 residues long. V shed 4 bases and J 6 bases; nucleotides not matched to a gene: 6. Germline assignment: CDR1 SNHLY and CDR2 FYNNEI. CDR3 DNA: TGTGCCAGCAGTGTACTAGCGGCAGGCGATACGCAGTATTTT. This sequence encodes CASSVLAAGDTQYF. The complete variable domain, with remaining parts taken from reference TRBV2 and TRBJ2-3, reads EPEVTQTPSHQVTQMGQEVILRCVPISNHLYFYWYRQILGQKVEFLVSFYNNEISEKSEIFDDQFSVERPDGSNFTLKIRSTKLEDSAMYFCASSVLAAGDTQYFGPGTRLTVL.

This chain links TRBV4-1 with TRBJ2-7, with 7 bases aligning to TRBD1. Germline-derived CDR1 and CDR2 are MGHRA and YSYEKL. V lost 1 base and J lost 0; bases outside the gene matches: 9. The CDR3 loop spans 17 amino acids. CDR3 coding DNA: TGCGCCAGCAGCCAAGTCCAGGGACAGTGGAGCTCCTACGAGCAGTACTTC. This sequence encodes CASSQVQGQWSSYEQYF.

Only one count was recorded for this clone. CDR3 sequence (DNA): TGTGCCACCCAGGGGCCTAACACTGAAGCTTTCTTT. Protein sequence: CATQGPNTEAFF. The genes are TRBV15 and TRBJ1-1; a weak D match, TRBD1 (6 bases). CDR1 is LNHNV, CDR2 YYDKDF, per germline (reference sequence). V shed 8 bases and J shed 2 bases, with 9 bases lying between them. This CDR3 is built from 12 residues.

The CDR3 coding sequence is TGTGCCAGCAGCGTAGAGTCAGGCAAAGAGACCCAGTACTTC. The encoded protein is CASSVESGKETQYF. This chain links TRBV9 with TRBJ2-5; no definite D call. CDR1 and CDR2 (germline): SGDLS, YYNGEE. This CDR3 is 14 amino acids long. With 0 bases removed from V and 3 bases from J, the gap between germline ends came to 9 bases.

This clone is a singleton in its sample. The gene calls are TRBV11-2 and TRBJ2-5; maybe TRBD2 (5 bases). Germline values: CDR1 SGHAT, CDR2 FQNNGV. This CDR3 region has 13 residues. V lost 1 base and J lost 2, with 5 bases in between. DNA for the CDR3: TGTGCCAGCAGCTTAGGAGGGCAAGAGACCCAGTACTTC. Its protein product is CASSLGGQETQYF.

The chain joins TRBV5-1 to TRBJ1-1; no firm D call. The CDR3 loop spans 13 amino acids. The germline gives CDR1 SGHRS, CDR2 YFSETQ. V was trimmed by 4 bases and J by 2 bases, leaving 9 bases between them. The CDR3 protein is CASSPDGNTEAFF. As DNA, the CDR3 is TGCGCCAGCAGCCCGGACGGCAACACTGAAGCTTTCTTT.

The V call is TRBV7-8, the J call TRBJ2-3; maybe TRBD1 (6 bases). CDR3 length: 16 residues. The V end lost 5 bases, the J end lost 2 bases, and 17 bases lay between the germline ends. Germline loops: CDR1 SGHVS, CDR2 FQNEAQ. CDR3 amino acids: CASSRDMDSNTDTQYF. CDR3 nucleotides: TGTGCCAGCAGCCGCGACATGGACAGCAACACAGATACGCAGTATTTT.

The genes are TRBV6-5 and TRBJ1-2; 10 bases fit TRBD1. The germline gives CDR1 MNHEY, CDR2 SVGAGI. This CDR3 has 15 residues. With 6 bases clipped from V and 0 bases from J, the junction kept 4 bases outside the gene matches. The CDR3 spells CASRRTGGTNYGYTF. The CDR3 DNA is TGTGCCAGCAGAAGGACAGGGGGAACTAACTATGGCTACACCTTC.

The V call is TRBV6-4, the J call TRBJ2-3; 11 positions match TRBD2. Per germline, CDR1 MRHNA and CDR2 SNTAGT. CDR3 length: 16 residues. With V trimmed by 3 bases and J by 3 bases, 5 bases remained unmatched. CDR3 region: CASSDPLAGETDTQYF. The CDR3 DNA sequence: TGTGCCAGCAGTGATCCACTAGCGGGGGAGACAGATACGCAGTATTTT.